The 26 T cell receptor beta chains listed next were all sequenced from one sample in a study of OX40 agonist ivuxolimab in advanced cancers. Data came from immunoSEQ multiplex PCR; TCRdb stores just in-frame clones and leaves some out. The table includes around 63,000 clones, 88% detected once. This material consisted of CD4+ or CD8+ T cells sorted from blood, taken in a trial of the OX40 agonist ivuxolimab. The receptor source for this set is an adult with an advanced solid tumor such as melanoma, head and neck, liver or kidney cancer.

The chain is built from TRBV6-5 and TRBJ2-5; tentative D call: TRBD2 (5 bases). Trimming left V 8 bases short and J 2 bases short, with 12 bases between. The CDR3 length is 13 residues. Looked up from germline, CDR1 is MNHEY and CDR2 is SVGAGI. The CDR3 DNA reads as TGTGCCAGCCGTCCGGGGATTCAAGAGACCCAGTACTTC. Encoded protein: CASRPGIQETQYF.

The chain combines TRBV14 with TRBJ1-2; D ambiguous. V was shortened by 1 base and J by 8 bases, with 5 bases between the two germline ends. This CDR3 comprises 11 residues. Germline V gene data show CDR1 as SGHDN and CDR2 as FVKESK. CDR3 coding DNA: TGTGCCAGCAGCCAAGTAAGGGGCTACACCTTC. Its protein product is CASSQVRGYTF.

The genes are TRBV11-3 and TRBJ1-4; TRBD1 matches at 9 bases. The CDR3 totals 14 residues. Germline V gene sequence: CDR1 SGHNT, CDR2 YENEEA. V lost 5 bases and J lost 6; bases outside the gene matches: 4. This CDR3 reads CASSPGQGYEKLFF. The CDR3 DNA follows: TGTGCCAGCAGCCCTGGACAGGGGTATGAAAAACTGTTTTTT. The variable domain in full, with the rest retrieved from reference TRBV11-3 and TRBJ1-4, is EAGVVQSPRYKIIEKKQPVAFWCNPISGHNTLYWYLQNLGQGPELLIRYENEEAVDDSQLPKDRFSAERLKGVDSTLKIQPAELGDSAVYLCASSPGQGYEKLFFGSGTQLSVL.

The chain carries TRBV5-1 and TRBJ1-2, with D maybe TRBD1 (6 bases). CDR1 and CDR2 (germline): SGHRS, YFSETQ. This CDR3 has 14 residues. The V end was cut by 1 base, the J end by 0 bases, with 7 bases between. In DNA, the CDR3 is TGCGCCAGCAGCTTGCAGGGGCCTAACTATGGCTACACCTTC. It translates to CASSLQGPNYGYTF.

The CDR3 nucleotides are TGTGCCAGCAGCCTACGGACAGGCGGTAATGAAAAACTGTTTTTT. Its protein product is CASSLRTGGNEKLFF. V and J are TRBV9 and TRBJ1-4; 7 positions match TRBD1. The CDR3 runs to 15 residues. Germline CDR1 reads SGDLS; CDR2 reads YYNGEE. Trimming took 4 bases from V and 4 from J; bases not matched to a gene: 7.

This chain connects TRBV5-4 to TRBJ2-1; 7 bases are a match to TRBD2. The germline gives CDR1 SGHNT, CDR2 YYREEE (reference sequence). The V segment lost 4 bases and the J segment 2 bases; nucleotides outside the gene matches: 3. CDR3 length equals 14 residues. CDR3 coding DNA: TGTGCCAGCAGCCGGGGACTACCCTACAATGAGCAGTTCTTC. Translated: CASSRGLPYNEQFF. The variable domain in full, with the rest retrieved from reference TRBV5-4 and TRBJ2-1, is ETGVTQSPTHLIKTRGQQVTLRCSSQSGHNTVSWYQQALGQGPQFIFQYYREEENGRGNFPPRFSGLQFPNYSSELNVNALELDDSALYLCASSRGLPYNEQFFGPGTRLTVL.

Only a few counts were recorded for this clone. The V gene is TRBV27, the J gene TRBJ2-7; possible D gene TRBD2, 6 bases. V was clipped by 8 bases and J by 5 bases, with 25 bases between them. The germline V gene encodes CDR1 MNHEY and CDR2 SMNVEV (reference sequence). This CDR3 is 16 amino acids long. The CDR3 nucleotides read TGTGCCAGCCCCCTTTCCCCAACCCGGGACTTTGACGAGCAGTACTTC. The encoded protein is CASPLSPTRDFDEQYF.

The chain employs TRBV6-1 and TRBJ2-1, with TRBD2 identical over 10 bases. Germline V gene data show CDR1 as MNHNS and CDR2 as SASEGT. This CDR3 has 14 amino acids. Trimming took 4 bases from V and 6 from J; bases not matched to a gene: 3. CDR3: CASSASGGLNEQFF. The CDR3 DNA sequence: TGTGCCAGCAGTGCTAGCGGGGGACTCAATGAGCAGTTCTTC.

This sequence joins TRBV19 and TRBJ1-2, with D uncertain. Germline V gene lookup returns CDR1 LNHDA and CDR2 SQIVND (reference sequence). This CDR3 region has 12 residues. V gave up 7 bases and J gave up 1 base, with 7 bases separating them. The CDR3 region is CASNSINYGYTF. The CDR3 coding sequence is TGTGCCAGTAACAGTATTAACTATGGCTACACCTTC. The full variable domain, in which reference TRBV19 and TRBJ1-2 provide the parts outside the CDR3, is DGGITQSPKYLFRKEGQNVTLSCEQNLNHDAMYWYRQDPGQGLRLIYYSQIVNDFQKGDIAEGYSVSREKKESFPLTVTSAQKNPTAFYLCASNSINYGYTFGSGTRLTVV.

V gene TRBV7-9 combines with J gene TRBJ2-1; no clear D gene. V lost 7 bases to trimming and J lost 9 bases, with 16 bases between them. CDR1 SEHNR and CDR2 FQNEAQ come from the germline V gene (reference sequence). The CDR3 loop spans 13 amino acids. The CDR3 here is CASTGLPSGEQFF. The CDR3 DNA follows: TGTGCCAGCACGGGTCTCCCTTCGGGTGAGCAGTTCTTC.

This clone has a handful of counts. V and J are TRBV10-1 and TRBJ2-7; D possibly corresponds to TRBD2 (5 bases). V was shortened by 3 bases and J by 5 bases, with 17 bases between the two germline ends. In germline, CDR1 is WNHNN, CDR2 SYGVQD (reference sequence). The CDR3 has 15 residues. The CDR3 reads CASSDGSSVPNEQYF. Here the CDR3 DNA reads TGCGCCAGCAGTGATGGGAGTTCGGTGCCGAACGAGCAGTACTTC.

The chain carries TRBV6-5 and TRBJ2-1, with TRBD2 matching 7 bases. CDR3 length: 15 amino acids. CDR1 and CDR2 from the germline V gene are MNHEY and SVGAGI. V lost 0 bases, J lost 5 bases, and 4 bases stayed unmatched. DNA for the CDR3: TGTGCCAGCAGTTACTCGCCTAGCGGAAACAATGAGCAGTTCTTC. Amino acid sequence: CASSYSPSGNNEQFF.

The V gene is TRBV25-1, the J gene TRBJ1-1; TRBD1 might be the D (6 bases). Germline V lookup: CDR1 MGHDK, CDR2 SYGVNS. The germline V and J ends were trimmed by 5 bases and 7 bases, with 29 bases remaining between them. The CDR3 sequence is 18 residues long. The CDR3 region is CASSSHYRLRDTGFEAFF. The CDR3 bases are TGTGCCAGCAGTTCTCACTACCGGTTACGGGACACCGGTTTTGAAGCTTTCTTT.

Here the CDR3 reads CASSAIGSTDTQYF. DNA of the CDR3: TGTGCCAGCAGCGCAATCGGGAGCACAGATACGCAGTATTTT. This chain links TRBV7-9 with TRBJ2-3; D call uncertain. The CDR3 contains 14 residues. CDR1 and CDR2 from the germline V gene are SEHNR and FQNEAQ (reference sequence). Trimming stripped 5 bases from V and 0 bases from J, with 9 bases between.

This chain connects TRBV7-9 to TRBJ2-7, with TRBD1 as a possible D gene (5 bases). The CDR3 sequence is 13 residues long. CDR1 and CDR2 from the germline V gene are SEHNR and FQNEAQ (reference sequence). Between the trimmed V and J ends, which lost 1 base and 3 bases, there was a span of 7 bases. The CDR3 reads CASSLGDSYEQYF. CDR3 sequence (DNA): TGTGCCAGCAGCTTAGGCGACAGCTACGAGCAGTACTTC. The full variable domain, in which reference TRBV7-9 and TRBJ2-7 provide the parts outside the CDR3, is DTGVSQNPRHKITKRGQNVTFRCDPISEHNRLYWYRQTLGQGPEFLTYFQNEAQLEKSRLLSDRFSAERPKGSFSTLEIQRTEQGDSAMYLCASSLGDSYEQYFGPGTRLTVT.

The gene calls are TRBV11-2 and TRBJ1-2; 11 bases map to TRBD1. The CDR3 consists of 16 residues. Germline CDR1 reads SGHAT; CDR2 reads FQNNGV. Trimming removed 5 bases from V and 4 bases from J; junction bases left unmatched: 9. CDR3 in amino acids: CASSTRTGGKGYGYTF. The CDR3 DNA sequence: TGTGCCAGCAGCACCAGGACAGGGGGCAAGGGCTATGGCTACACCTTC. Looking up the rest from reference TRBV11-2 and TRBJ1-2 gives the full variable domain: EAGVAQSPRYKIIEKRQSVAFWCNPISGHATLYWYQQILGQGPKLLIQFQNNGVVDDSQLPKDRFSAERLKGVDSTLKIQPAKLEDSAVYLCASSTRTGGKGYGYTFGSGTRLTVV.

The chain recombines TRBV13 with TRBJ2-2, with a weak D call TRBD1 (6 bases). The CDR3 has 17 amino acids. Trimming stripped 5 bases from V and 4 bases from J, with 20 bases between. Germline CDR1 reads PRHDT; CDR2 reads FYEKMQ (reference sequence). The chain's CDR3 is CASSRTFNTGTTGELFF. CDR3 in DNA: TGTGCCAGCAGCCGAACCTTTAACACAGGGACCACCGGGGAGCTGTTTTTT. The whole variable domain, remainder taken from reference TRBV13 and TRBJ2-2, is AAGVIQSPRHLIKEKRETATLKCYPIPRHDTVYWYQQGPGQDPQFLISFYEKMQSDKGSIPDRFSAQQFSDYHSELNMSSLELGDSALYFCASSRTFNTGTTGELFFGEGSRLTVL.

The table lists this clone with a count of one. The J gene is TRBJ2-2, the V gene TRBV11-3, with D perhaps being TRBD1 or TRBD2 (5 bases each). The CDR3 contains 16 residues. Germline CDR1 reads SGHNT; CDR2 reads YENEEA. Trimming took 0 bases from V and 4 from J, leaving 12 bases between them. The CDR3 DNA follows: TGTGCCAGCAGCTTAGATGCAGGGAGAGGCACCGGGGAGCTGTTTTTT. Protein product: CASSLDAGRGTGELFF.

This sequence joins TRBV11-2 and TRBJ2-1; 7 bases match TRBD2. This CDR3 has 15 residues. V gave up 5 bases and J gave up 6 bases; unmatched junction bases: 10. CDR1 and CDR2 from the germline V gene are SGHAT and FQNNGV. The CDR3 loop is CASSPGGGRANEQFF. The CDR3, as DNA: TGTGCCAGCAGCCCAGGTGGGGGGAGGGCCAATGAGCAGTTCTTC. The full variable domain, rest sourced from reference TRBV11-2 and TRBJ2-1, is EAGVAQSPRYKIIEKRQSVAFWCNPISGHATLYWYQQILGQGPKLLIQFQNNGVVDDSQLPKDRFSAERLKGVDSTLKIQPAKLEDSAVYLCASSPGGGRANEQFFGPGTRLTVL.

This clone was picked up a small number of times. The chain carries TRBV15 and TRBJ2-5; 9 bases match TRBD1. CDR1 and CDR2 from the germline V gene are LNHNV and YYDKDF (reference sequence). CDR3 length: 18 amino acids. V shed 5 bases and J 2 bases; nucleotides not matched to a gene: 15. CDR3 residues: CATSADRGFSSGQETQYF. CDR3 nucleotide sequence: TGTGCCACCAGCGCAGACAGGGGGTTTTCCTCAGGACAAGAGACCCAGTACTTC.

The J gene is TRBJ2-2, the V gene TRBV7-9; TRBD1 aligns across 7 bases. This CDR3 comprises 14 residues. Germline CDR1 and CDR2: SEHNR and FQNEAQ (reference sequence). V lost 5 bases, J lost 7 bases, and 7 bases stayed unmatched. The DNA for the CDR3 is TGTGCCAGCAGCGGTTACAGGGGTCACGGGGAGCTGTTTTTT. The encoded protein is CASSGYRGHGELFF.

The CDR3, as DNA: TGCGCCAGCAGCCAAGTACAGGCTACTACCGGACCCGGGGAGCTGTTTTTT. As protein: CASSQVQATTGPGELFF. The chain recombines TRBV4-1 with TRBJ2-2, with D possibly being TRBD1 (5 bases). The CDR3 extends over 17 amino acids. The V end was cut by 1 base, the J end by 6 bases, with 18 bases between. The germline CDR1 and CDR2 sequences are MGHRA and YSYEKL.

The sample holds one count of this clone. J is TRBJ2-2 and V is TRBV10-3; 8 nucleotides align to TRBD2. Germline-derived CDR1 and CDR2 are ENHRY and SYGVKD. CDR3 length equals 17 residues. Trimming cost V 4 bases and J 2 bases; bases outside gene matches: 9. CDR3 bases: TGTGCCATCAGTGGATCTACCAGCGGGGGTAACACCGGGGAGCTGTTTTTT. It encodes CAISGSTSGGNTGELFF.

The genes are TRBV6-5 and TRBJ2-7; unclear D gene. Germline values: CDR1 MNHEY, CDR2 SVGAGI. Trimming cost V 2 bases and J 4 bases, with 12 bases left between them. This CDR3 contains 14 residues. The CDR3 sequence is CASSYRPLGYEQYF. DNA of the CDR3: TGTGCCAGCAGTTACCGACCGCTTGGATACGAGCAGTACTTC.

In this sample, this clone turned up once. This rearrangement joins TRBV21-1 to TRBJ2-1; the table calls TRBD1, which could not be checked here. TRBV21-1 is a known pseudogene. CDR3 length: 18 amino acids. CDR3 in DNA: TGTGCCAGCAGCAAAGACCCACAGGGCCTAAGTAACTACAATGAGCAGTTCTTC. It translates to CASSKDPQGLSNYNEQFF.

The chain has TRBV7-2 and TRBJ2-3, with D possibly TRBD2 on 6 matching bases. CDR3 length: 17 residues. Trimming shortened V by 5 bases and J by 4 bases, and 22 bases separated the two germline ends. From germline, CDR1 is SGHTA and CDR2 FQGNSA. The DNA of the CDR3 is TGTGCCAGCAGCCTGCGTATGAGACTAGGCCCTCCAGATACGCAGTATTTT. Translation gives CASSLRMRLGPPDTQYF.